Listed below are T cell receptor beta chains from one sample, sequenced in a study of blood T cell repertoires in COVID-19. Method: immunoSEQ multiplex PCR; TCRdb's copy keeps in-frame clones and lacks some. The data show nearly 300,000 clones, around nine tenths seen once. Specimen: PBMCs or T cells enriched from blood (not recorded which). All receptors derive from a woman aged 50 to 65 who had been exposed to COVID-19. Each CDR3 is given with its conserved first and last residue. Fields, in order: CDR3 protein, CDR3 DNA, J gene, D gene, clone size, V gene. D genes are given only for firm matches. Size tells how often a clone was seen (once, few, many) or the class of an expanded clone, and some rows leave it out.

CDR3: CASSPDDRVENTGELFF
DNA: TGTGCCAGCTCCCCCGACGACAGGGTCGAGAACACCGGGGAGCTGTTTTTT
J: TRBJ2-2
D: TRBD1
size: NA
V: TRBV5-4

CDR3: CASSPAGGPDRPQHF
DNA: TGTGCCAGCAGCCCCGCGGGAGGTCCTGATCGGCCCCAGCATTTT
J: TRBJ1-5
D: NA
size: NA
V: TRBV9

CDR3: CASRQGWDTGELFF
DNA: TGTGCCAGTCGACAGGGGTGGGACACCGGGGAGCTGTTTTTT
J: TRBJ2-2
D: TRBD1
size: few
V: TRBV6-5

CDR3: CASRYRGPPANSPLHF
DNA: TGTGCCAGCAGGTACAGGGGGCCCCCCGCAAATTCACCCCTCCACTTT
J: TRBJ1-6
D: TRBD1
size: NA
V: TRBV6-5

CDR3: CASSAGRLIVTGNTIYF
DNA: TGTGCCAGCAGCGCGGGACGCCTCATCGTTACTGGAAACACCATATATTTT
J: TRBJ1-3
D: NA
size: NA
V: TRBV5-5

CDR3: CAISRSDGYTF
DNA: TGTGCCATCAGTCGGTCTGATGGCTACACCTTC
J: TRBJ1-2
D: NA
size: NA
V: TRBV10-3

CDR3: CASGRGNTEAFF
DNA: TGTGCCAGTGGTCGGGGGAACACTGAAGCTTTCTTT
J: TRBJ1-1
D: NA
size: NA
V: TRBV28

CDR3: CAISEGGRGTEAFF
DNA: TGTGCCATCAGTGAGGGGGGCAGGGGTACTGAAGCTTTCTTT
J: TRBJ1-1
D: NA
size: NA
V: TRBV10-3

CDR3: CATSRDGGQPQHF
DNA: TGTGCCACCAGCAGAGACGGGGGTCAGCCCCAGCATTTT
J: TRBJ1-5
D: NA
size: NA
V: TRBV15

CDR3: CASSKPGESYEQYF
DNA: TGTGCCAGTAGTAAACCAGGGGAGTCCTACGAGCAGTACTTC
J: TRBJ2-7
D: NA
size: NA
V: TRBV19

CDR3: CASSKRVPPGQGRTGELFF
DNA: TGTGCCAGCAGCAAACGGGTACCCCCGGGACAGGGAAGGACCGGGGAGCTGTTTTTT
J: TRBJ2-2
D: NA
size: NA
V: TRBV21-1

CDR3: CASSLQGQGYEQYF
DNA: TGTGCCAGCAGTTTACAGGGCCAGGGGTACGAGCAGTACTTC
J: TRBJ2-7
D: NA
size: NA
V: TRBV6-5

CDR3: CATSDDTSYGYTF
DNA: TGTGCCACCAGTGACGACACATCCTATGGCTACACCTTC
J: TRBJ1-2
D: NA
size: NA
V: TRBV24-1

CDR3: CASSAGQLYYGYTF
DNA: TGTGCCAGCAGCGCCGGACAGCTTTATTATGGCTACACCTTC
J: TRBJ1-2
D: NA
size: NA
V: TRBV7-2

CDR3: CASSSPDRGRDTQYF
DNA: TGTGCCAGCAGTTCACCGGACAGGGGGCGAGATACGCAGTATTTT
J: TRBJ2-3
D: TRBD1
size: NA
V: TRBV27

CDR3: CASSTRLATTDTQYF
DNA: TGTGCCAGCAGTACCCGACTAGCTACCACAGATACGCAGTATTTT
J: TRBJ2-3
D: TRBD2
size: NA
V: TRBV28